A selection of T cell receptor beta chains follows, all from one sample in a study of T cell repertoires and HLA-DP antigens. Their antigens are not known. The repertoire was sequenced with immunoSEQ multiplex PCR; TCRdb's copy has only in-frame clones and lacks some. The profile shows 65,000 to 90,000 clones, about 82% of them singletons. The sequenced sample was CD4+ T cells from PBMCs. Receptors were obtained from a man between 60 and 70 years old in good health and CMV-seronegative. Both conserved end residues are part of each CDR3. D genes are given only for firm matches. Not all rows give a size; the values are once, few, many and, for expanded clones, a class.

size	D	V	J	CDR3	DNA
.	TRBD2	TRBV18	TRBJ2-3	CASSPTTSGGGTDTQYF	TGTGCCAGCTCACCAACTACTAGCGGGGGGGGCACAGATACGCAGTATTTT
.	.	TRBV7-2	TRBJ2-2	CASSFKGKPGELFF	TGTGCCAGCAGCTTTAAAGGAAAACCCGGGGAGCTGTTTTTT
.	TRBD1	TRBV28	TRBJ2-5	CASSRTGDETQYF	TGTGCCAGCAGTCGGACAGGGGACGAGACCCAGTACTTC
once	.	TRBV28	TRBJ1-2	CASSLGQGRGYTF	TGTGCCAGCAGTTTGGGACAAGGAAGGGGCTACACCTTC
.	TRBD2	TRBV2	TRBJ2-1	CASSEAGGSHNEQFF	TGTGCCAGCAGTGAGGCGGGGGGGTCCCACAATGAGCAGTTCTTC
.	.	TRBV7-2	TRBJ2-7	CASSSTARLEQYF	TGTGCCAGCAGCTCCACCGCCCGTCTCGAGCAGTACTTC
.	.	TRBV18	TRBJ2-1	CASSPSGGGGNEQFF	TGTGCCAGCTCACCGTCTGGGGGCGGGGGAAATGAGCAGTTCTTC
.	.	TRBV28	TRBJ1-5	CASSMPGAGNQPQHF	TGTGCCAGCAGTATGCCGGGGGCCGGCAATCAGCCCCAGCATTTT
once	.	TRBV6-6	TRBJ2-1	CASSRGTGNEQFF	TGTGCCAGCAGCCGAGGGACTGGGAATGAGCAGTTCTTC
.	.	TRBV2	TRBJ2-5	CASRKGGTETQYF	TGTGCCAGCCGAAAAGGGGGGACGGAGACCCAGTACTTC
.	TRBD2	TRBV25-1	TRBJ2-1	CASSSIAGNEQFF	TGTGCCAGCAGTTCCATAGCGGGGAATGAGCAGTTCTTC
.	.	TRBV14	TRBJ2-2	CASSRSGVGELFF	TGTGCCAGCAGCCGGTCAGGGGTCGGGGAGCTGTTTTTT
.	TRBD1	TRBV27	TRBJ2-1	CASSFTQGAFNEQFF	TGTGCCAGCAGTTTCACACAGGGGGCGTTCAATGAGCAGTTCTTC
.	.	TRBV30	TRBJ1-5	CAWSEDSNQPQHF	TGTGCCTGGAGTGAAGACAGCAATCAGCCCCAGCATTTT
.	TRBD2	TRBV7-2	TRBJ2-7	CASSLSGGLSYEQYF	TGTGCCAGCAGCTTAAGCGGGGGCCTCTCCTACGAGCAGTACTTC
.	.	TRBV5-7	TRBJ2-1	CASSLAHNEQFF	TGTGCCAGCAGCTTAGCCCACAATGAGCAGTTCTTC
.	.	TRBV11-3	TRBJ2-3	CASSSPPTDTQYF	TGTGCCAGCAGCTCCCCCCCCACAGATACGCAGTATTTT
once	TRBD1	TRBV11-2	TRBJ2-2	CASSRTGRTGELFF	TGTGCCAGCAGCCGGACAGGGCGCACCGGGGAGCTGTTTTTT
.	.	TRBV6-1	TRBJ1-3	CASRAGGSGNTIYF	TGTGCCAGCAGGGCCGGGGGCTCTGGAAACACCATATATTTT
.	.	TRBV6-5	TRBJ1-1	CASSYSSPANTEAFF	TGTGCCAGCAGTTACAGTTCGCCAGCTAACACTGAAGCTTTCTTT
.	.	TRBV7-2	TRBJ2-7	CASSLALAYEQYF	TGTGCCAGCAGCTTGGCGCTGGCCTACGAGCAGTACTTC
.	.	TRBV5-1	TRBJ2-7	CASSLDFGSSYEQYF	TGCGCCAGCAGCTTGGATTTCGGCAGCTCCTACGAGCAGTACTTC
few	.	TRBV28	TRBJ2-1	CASSSPAQVSHNEQFF	TGTGCCAGCAGTTCGCCCGCCCAGGTATCCCACAATGAGCAGTTCTTC
.	.	TRBV7-3	TRBJ1-1	CASSLTGGSAEAFF	TGTGCCAGCAGCTTAACGGGAGGTTCGGCTGAAGCTTTCTTT
once	.	TRBV7-2	TRBJ1-2	CASSLVGVNYGYTF	TGTGCCAGCAGCTTAGTCGGAGTTAACTATGGCTACACCTTC
.	.	TRBV7-2	TRBJ2-1	CASSPPAGRGYYNEQFF	TGTGCCAGCAGCCCACCGGCGGGCAGGGGTTACTACAATGAGCAGTTCTTC
.	.	TRBV5-1	TRBJ2-3	CASSSNSGTLGDTQYF	TGCGCCAGCAGCTCTAACTCCGGGACGTTAGGGGATACGCAGTATTTT
.	.	TRBV14	TRBJ2-7	CASSRAPYEQYF	TGTGCCAGCAGCCGTGCTCCCTACGAGCAGTACTTC
once	.	TRBV14	TRBJ2-3	CASSRTGYTDTQYF	TGTGCCAGCAGCCGTACAGGGTACACAGATACGCAGTATTTT
.	.	TRBV5-4	TRBJ2-3	CASSLDLDTQYF	TGTGCCAGCAGCTTGGATCTAGATACGCAGTATTTT
.	TRBD1	TRBV6-1	TRBJ1-5	CASVGQGRQPQHF	TGTGCCAGCGTCGGACAGGGAAGACAGCCCCAGCATTTT
.	.	TRBV28	TRBJ2-6	CASSLLGSGANVLTF	TGTGCCAGCAGTTTATTGGGTTCTGGGGCCAACGTCCTGACTTTC
.	.	TRBV7-2	TRBJ2-3	CASSVNYNTDTQYF	TGTGCCAGCAGCGTGAACTATAACACAGATACGCAGTATTTT
once	.	TRBV20-1	TRBJ1-2	CSASLYGYTF	TGCAGTGCTAGTCTTTATGGCTACACCTTC
.	.	TRBV10-3	TRBJ2-1	CAISDRQNNEQFF	TGTGCCATCAGTGACCGACAGAACAATGAGCAGTTCTTC
.	TRBD1	TRBV28	TRBJ1-2	CASTGGDYGYTF	TGTGCCAGCACAGGGGGTGACTATGGCTACACCTTC
.	.	TRBV4-1	TRBJ1-5	CASSQGSAGHQPQHF	TGCGCCAGCAGCCAAGGATCGGCAGGCCATCAGCCCCAGCATTTT
few	TRBD1	TRBV30	TRBJ1-1	CAWTGDRGWAEAFF	TGTGCCTGGACCGGAGACAGGGGGTGGGCTGAAGCTTTCTTT
.	TRBD1	TRBV7-2	TRBJ1-3	CASSQRQGSGNTIYF	TGTGCCAGCAGCCAGCGACAGGGCTCTGGAAACACCATATATTTT
.	TRBD2	TRBV2	TRBJ2-1	CASSEASLAGLNEQFF	TGTGCCAGCAGTGAAGCATCCCTAGCGGGACTGAATGAGCAGTTCTTC
many	.	TRBV29-1	TRBJ1-1	CSVEEGTNTEAFF	TGCAGCGTTGAAGAGGGGACGAACACTGAAGCTTTCTTT
.	TRBD1	TRBV15	TRBJ1-2	CATSRGGGGDGYTF	TGTGCCACCAGCAGAGGAGGAGGGGGCGACGGCTACACCTTC
.	.	TRBV11-3	TRBJ1-1	CASSLGDTAFF	TGTGCCAGCAGCTTAGGAGACACAGCTTTCTTT
.	.	TRBV7-8	TRBJ1-2	CASSLAQGRAYGYTF	TGTGCCAGCAGCTTAGCTCAGGGGCGAGCCTATGGCTACACCTTC
.	TRBD1	TRBV11-2	TRBJ1-5	CASSLGQGNSNQPQHF	TGTGCCAGCAGCTTGGGACAGGGAAATAGCAATCAGCCCCAGCATTTT
.	.	TRBV7-2	TRBJ1-5	CASSLDLGQNNQPQHF	TGTGCCAGCAGCTTAGATTTAGGACAGAACAATCAGCCCCAGCATTTT
once	.	TRBV15	TRBJ2-1	CATSSGSPTNEQFF	TGTGCCACCAGCAGCGGGTCTCCTACCAATGAGCAGTTCTTC
few	.	TRBV30	TRBJ1-5	CAWSPQGNSNQPQHF	TGTGCCTGGAGTCCTCAGGGGAATAGCAATCAGCCCCAGCATTTT
.	TRBD2	TRBV5-4	TRBJ2-1	CASSGPLGSGISDEQFF	TGTGCCAGCAGCGGGCCCTTAGGTAGCGGGATCTCTGATGAGCAGTTCTTC
few	.	TRBV21-1	TRBJ1-1	CASSGVNTEAFF	TGTGCCAGCAGCGGTGTAAACACTGAAGCTTTCTTT
.	.	TRBV21-1	TRBJ1-5	CASSFRQGAGNQPQHF	TGTGCCAGCAGCTTCCGACAGGGGGCGGGCAATCAGCCCCAGCATTTT
.	TRBD1	TRBV28	TRBJ1-2	CASNVQGFPMRYTF	TGTGCCAGCAACGTACAGGGGTTTCCTATGCGGTACACCTTC
.	.	TRBV30	TRBJ1-2	CAWSVRGAGGYTF	TGTGCCTGGAGTGTAAGGGGAGCAGGGGGCTACACCTTC
.	.	TRBV30	TRBJ1-5	CAWSAGGFQPQHF	TGTGCCTGGAGTGCGGGAGGGTTTCAGCCCCAGCATTTT
.	.	TRBV25-1	TRBJ2-3	CASSDAGGREDTQYF	TGTGCCAGCAGTGACGCAGGGGGGCGTGAGGATACGCAGTATTTT
.	.	TRBV10-3	TRBJ2-1	CASLGILHNEQFF	TGTGCCTCACTCGGGATCCTGCACAATGAGCAGTTCTTC
.	.	TRBV5-1	TRBJ2-3	CASSSRPDNTDTQYF	TGCGCCAGCAGCTCCCGCCCGGACAACACAGATACGCAGTATTTT
.	TRBD1	TRBV30	TRBJ2-3	CAWSVRGQGLDTQYF	TGTGCCTGGAGTGTACGGGGACAGGGGTTAGATACGCAGTATTTT